Sequencing of this T cell receptor beta chain was carried out in a study of T cell repertoires in cytomegalovirus infection. Study-wide background: Through public TCR beta signatures, both CMV infection and matching HLA type were indicated.

This clonotype showed up just a few times. Its antigen is not known. Study-wide findings and caveats: CMV carriers having the relevant HLA were flagged by cumulative public TCR beta family frequency. Predominance within the ex vivo response was attributable to HLA-C-restricted CMV-specific TCR beta clonotypes.

TCRdb fed the reads into MiXCR, producing one record per CDR3 protein. The table has 150,000 to 200,000 distinct CDR3 sequences, about 17% seen once. With V trimmed by 0 bases and J by 2 bases, 4 bases remained unmatched. Germline assignment: CDR1 LGHNA and CDR2 YSLEER. The length of the CDR3 is 17 residues. The chain has TRBV4-3 and TRBJ2-3; 11 nucleotides match TRBD2. This TCR was sampled from a human donor in good health (CMV status not recorded). Some clones in this sample may be carry-over from other donors' samples. The material sequenced was CD8+ T cells from PBMCs. CDR3 nucleotide sequence: TGCGCCAGCAGCCAAGAGGTACTAGCGGGGGTCACAGATACGCAGTATTTT. Protein sequence: CASSQEVLAGVTDTQYF.